The 13 T cell receptor beta chains in this list originate from one sample, sequenced in a study of early T cells in non-severe SARS-CoV-2 infection. TCRdb independently ran MiXCR on the 5' RACE reads; one entry per CDR3 protein. Of under 100,000 distinct CDR3 sequences listed, roughly 15% are singletons. Material: whole blood. These receptors were collected from an adult who was a healthcare worker with PCR-confirmed SARS-CoV-2 infection or an uninfected control (not recorded which).

This clonotype was seen a few times. This rearrangement joins TRBV29-1 to TRBJ1-2, with D possibly TRBD1 on 6 matching bases. This CDR3 comprises 13 residues. Germline V gives CDR1 SQVTM, CDR2 ANQGSEA. Trimming left V 6 bases short and J 7 bases short, with 18 bases between. DNA for the CDR3: TGCAGCGTATCCTTCCGGGACATCGGTGGCTACACCTTC. Its protein product is CSVSFRDIGGYTF.

V usage is TRBV15 and J usage is TRBJ1-4; D is ambiguous. CDR1 and CDR2 from the germline V gene are LNHNV and YYDKDF (reference sequence). This CDR3 spans 12 amino acids. Trimming left V 5 bases short and J 4 bases short, with 5 bases between. The CDR3 DNA sequence: TGTGCCACCAGCCGCTATAATGAAAAACTGTTTTTT. It codes for CATSRYNEKLFF.

This clonotype was seen ten or more times. J is TRBJ1-3 and V is TRBV5-1; D remains unclear. Trimming shortened V by 0 bases and J by 4 bases, and 14 bases separated the two germline ends. Germline CDR1 and CDR2: SGHRS and YFSETQ. The CDR3 sequence is 16 residues long. The CDR3 here is CASSLGYRASGNTIYF. Written as DNA, the CDR3 is TGCGCCAGCAGCTTGGGGTACCGTGCAAGCGGAAACACCATATATTTT.

In its sample, this clonotype was seen a few times. The chain has TRBV27 and TRBJ2-2, with D hard to call. Germline V gene data show CDR1 as MNHEY and CDR2 as SMNVEV (reference sequence). The V gene lost 5 bases and the J gene lost 5 bases, with 3 bases spanning the gap. CDR3 length equals 11 residues. The CDR3 is CASSGTGELFF. In nucleotides, the CDR3 is TGTGCCAGCAGTGGGACCGGGGAGCTGTTTTTT.

This clonotype was detected ten times or more. The chain carries TRBV27 and TRBJ1-1; TRBD1 is a possible D gene (5 bases). The CDR3 totals 13 residues. Germline loops: CDR1 MNHEY, CDR2 SMNVEV (reference sequence). Trimming stripped 3 bases from V and 4 bases from J, with 9 bases between. CDR3 sequence reads: CASSFNGGTEAFF. The CDR3 region has the DNA TGTGCCAGCAGTTTTAACGGGGGCACTGAAGCTTTCTTT.

On this clonotype itself: A read error may be the cause here, since a much bigger clone is one base away. The CDR3 nucleotides read TGTGCCAGCAGCATGACTAGCGCAAGCAGAGATACGCAGTATTTT. Its translation: CASSMTSASRDTQYF. This chain joins TRBV5-5 and TRBJ2-3, with 8 bases that match TRBD2. The CDR3 spans 15 residues. The germline CDR1 and CDR2 sequences are SGHKS and YYEKEE (reference sequence). Based on the CDR3 plus reference TRBV5-5 and TRBJ2-3, the full variable domain is DAGVTQSPTHLIKTRGQQVTLRCSPISGHKSVSWYQQVLGQGPQFIFQYYEKEERGRGNFPDRFSARQFPNYSSELNVNALLLGDSALYLCASSMTSASRDTQYFGPGTRLTVL.

This clonotype appeared many times. The chain is built from TRBV3-1 and TRBJ1-1; D call uncertain. The germline V gene encodes CDR1 LGHDT and CDR2 YNNKEL (reference sequence). CDR3 length: 13 amino acids. Trimming shortened V by 3 bases and J by 3 bases, and 8 bases separated the two germline ends. The CDR3 nucleotides are TGTGCCAGCAGCCAGAGCAGGTACACTGAAGCTTTCTTT. Its protein is CASSQSRYTEAFF.

The chain combines TRBV2 with TRBJ1-3; weak D call: TRBD1 (5 bases). From germline, CDR1 is SNHLY and CDR2 FYNNEI. V lost 10 bases, J lost 0 bases, and 19 bases lay in between. This CDR3 has 16 amino acids. The CDR3: CAIRDPGLNSGNTIYF. CDR3 DNA sequence: TGTGCCATTAGAGACCCGGGACTCAACTCTGGAAACACCATATATTTT.

This clonotype occurred many times. V is TRBV3-1 and J is TRBJ1-1, with D hard to call. Germline CDR1 reads LGHDT; CDR2 reads YNNKEL (reference sequence). Trimming removed 10 bases from V and 2 bases from J, with 14 bases in between. The CDR3 is 13 residues long. CDR3 protein: CATAVGRNTEAFF. The CDR3 DNA is TGTGCCACCGCCGTCGGGCGTAACACTGAAGCTTTCTTT.

This chain joins TRBV2 and TRBJ2-7; the D is unclear. Trimming shortened V by 7 bases and J by 3 bases, and 10 bases separated the two germline ends. The V gene's germline CDR1 is SNHLY and CDR2 FYNNEI. The CDR3 is 12 amino acids. CDR3 nucleotide sequence: TGTGCCAGCACCGACAAAAGCTACGAGCAGTACTTC. Amino acids: CASTDKSYEQYF.

This clonotype showed up just a few times. The chain employs TRBV6-1 and TRBJ1-1, with no clear D. V was shortened by 4 bases and J by 0 bases, with 18 bases between the two germline ends. The V gene's germline CDR1 is MNHNS and CDR2 SASEGT. CDR3 length: 17 amino acids. The chain's CDR3 is CASSASGWANMNTEAFF. CDR3 sequence (DNA): TGTGCCAGCAGTGCGTCGGGGTGGGCAAACATGAACACTGAAGCTTTCTTT.

This clonotype came up many times. CDR3 sequence: CASSLSGGEETQYF. The CDR3 nucleotides read TGTGCCAGCAGTTTGAGCGGCGGAGAAGAGACCCAGTACTTC. The chain uses TRBV12-3 or TRBV12-4 and TRBJ2-5; D perhaps matches TRBD2 (5 bases). The CDR3 contains 14 residues. V was cut by 3 bases and J by 3 bases, with 11 bases left in between.

Ten or more counts support this clonotype. The rearrangement links TRBV19 to TRBJ1-2, with D uncertain. CDR3 size: 13 residues. Germline assignment: CDR1 LNHDA and CDR2 SQIVND (reference sequence). Trimming shortened V by 6 bases and J by 7 bases, and 15 bases separated the two germline ends. CDR3 region: CASRPPEAGGYTF. CDR3 bases: TGTGCCAGTAGGCCGCCTGAGGCGGGTGGCTACACCTTC.